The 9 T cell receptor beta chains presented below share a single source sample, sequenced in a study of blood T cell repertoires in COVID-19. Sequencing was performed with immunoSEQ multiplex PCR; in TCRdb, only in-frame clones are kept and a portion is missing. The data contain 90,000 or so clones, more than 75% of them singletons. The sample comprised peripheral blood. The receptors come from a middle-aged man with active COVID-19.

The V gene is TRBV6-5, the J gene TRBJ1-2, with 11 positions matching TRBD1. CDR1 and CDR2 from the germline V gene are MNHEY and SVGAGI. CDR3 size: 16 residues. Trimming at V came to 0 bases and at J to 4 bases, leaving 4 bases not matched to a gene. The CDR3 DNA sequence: TGTGCCAGCAGTTACTCCGGGACAGGGGGTCCCTATGGCTACACCTTC. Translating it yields CASSYSGTGGPYGYTF.

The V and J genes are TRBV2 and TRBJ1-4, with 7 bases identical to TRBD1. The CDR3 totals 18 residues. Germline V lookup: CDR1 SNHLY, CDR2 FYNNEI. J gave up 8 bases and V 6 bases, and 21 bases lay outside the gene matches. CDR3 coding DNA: TGTGCCAGCAGGGCCGGACCGGGCGTGGCAGGGGGAGGCGAAAAACTGTTTTTT. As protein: CASRAGPGVAGGGEKLFF. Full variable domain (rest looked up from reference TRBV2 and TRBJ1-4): EPEVTQTPSHQVTQMGQEVILRCVPISNHLYFYWYRQILGQKVEFLVSFYNNEISEKSEIFDDQFSVERPDGSNFTLKIRSTKLEDSAMYFCASRAGPGVAGGGEKLFFGSGTQLSVL.

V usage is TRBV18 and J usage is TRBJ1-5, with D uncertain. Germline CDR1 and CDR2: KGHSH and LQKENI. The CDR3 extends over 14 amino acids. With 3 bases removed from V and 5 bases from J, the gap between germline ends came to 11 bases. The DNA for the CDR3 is TGTGCCAGCTCACCCCCGTGGGCAGATCAGCCCCAGCATTTT. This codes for CASSPPWADQPQHF. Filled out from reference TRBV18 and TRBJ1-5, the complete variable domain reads NAGVMQNPRHLVRRRGQEARLRCSPMKGHSHVYWYRQLPEEGLKFMVYLQKENIIDESGMPKERFSAEFPKEGPSILRIQQVVRGDSAAYFCASSPPWADQPQHFGDGTRLSIL.

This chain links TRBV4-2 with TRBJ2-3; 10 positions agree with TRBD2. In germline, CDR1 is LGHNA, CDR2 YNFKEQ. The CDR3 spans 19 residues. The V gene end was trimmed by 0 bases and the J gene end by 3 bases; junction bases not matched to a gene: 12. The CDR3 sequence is CASSQESVERGGQTDTQYF. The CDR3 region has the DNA TGTGCCAGCAGCCAAGAGTCTGTGGAGCGGGGGGGCCAGACAGATACGCAGTATTTT.

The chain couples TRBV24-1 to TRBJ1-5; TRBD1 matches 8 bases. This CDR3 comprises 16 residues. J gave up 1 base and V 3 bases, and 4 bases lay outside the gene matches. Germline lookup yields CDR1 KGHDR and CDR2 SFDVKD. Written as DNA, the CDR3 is TGTGCCACCAGTGATCCAAGGACAGGGAGCAATCAGCCCCAGCATTTT. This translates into CATSDPRTGSNQPQHF.

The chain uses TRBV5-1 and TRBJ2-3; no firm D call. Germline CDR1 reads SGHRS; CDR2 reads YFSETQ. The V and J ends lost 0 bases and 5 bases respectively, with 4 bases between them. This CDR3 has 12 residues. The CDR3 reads CASSLDLDTQYF. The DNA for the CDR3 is TGCGCCAGCAGCTTGGACTTAGATACGCAGTATTTT.

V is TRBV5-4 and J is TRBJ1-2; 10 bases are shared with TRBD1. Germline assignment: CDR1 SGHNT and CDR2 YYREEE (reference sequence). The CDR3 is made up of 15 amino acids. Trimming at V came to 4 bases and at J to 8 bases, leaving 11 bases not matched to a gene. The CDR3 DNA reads TGTGCCAGCAGCGAAGGACAGGGGGAGTATTTGGGCTACACCTTC. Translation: CASSEGQGEYLGYTF. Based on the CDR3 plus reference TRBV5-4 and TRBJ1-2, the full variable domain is ETGVTQSPTHLIKTRGQQVTLRCSSQSGHNTVSWYQQALGQGPQFIFQYYREEENGRGNFPPRFSGLQFPNYSSELNVNALELDDSALYLCASSEGQGEYLGYTFGSGTRLTVV.

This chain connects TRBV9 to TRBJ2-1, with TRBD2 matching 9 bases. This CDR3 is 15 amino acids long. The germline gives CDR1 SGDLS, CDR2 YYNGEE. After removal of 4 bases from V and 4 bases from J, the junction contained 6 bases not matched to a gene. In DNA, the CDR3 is TGTGCCAGCAGCCACGATAGCGGGAGATACAATGAGCAGTTCTTC. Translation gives CASSHDSGRYNEQFF.

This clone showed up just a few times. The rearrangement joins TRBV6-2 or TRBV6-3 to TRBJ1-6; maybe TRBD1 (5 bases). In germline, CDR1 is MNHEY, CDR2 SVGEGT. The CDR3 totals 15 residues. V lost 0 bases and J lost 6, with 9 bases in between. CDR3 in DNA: TGTGCCAGCAGTTACTCGGACAACTCTAATTCACCCCTCCACTTT. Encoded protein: CASSYSDNSNSPLHF.